These 17 T cell receptor beta chains were all obtained from the same sample, sequenced in a study of T cell repertoires in cytomegalovirus infection. TCRdb fed the reads into MiXCR, producing one record per CDR3 protein. The table has about 200,000 distinct CDR3 sequences, roughly 9% seen once. The sequencing sample was made of PBMCs. The receptor source for this set is a human donor in good health (CMV status not recorded). Some clones in this sample may be carry-over from other donors' samples.

This clonotype was seen more than once but under ten times. The CDR3 region has the DNA TGCAGCGTTGTCATAGGGGGGGCCGGCAATCAGCCCCAGCATTTT. The encoded protein is CSVVIGGAGNQPQHF. The chain employs TRBV29-1 and TRBJ1-5, with D possibly being TRBD1 (6 bases). Germline V CDR1 and CDR2: SQVTM, ANQGSEA. The CDR3 has 15 amino acids. V lost 4 bases to trimming and J lost 2 bases, with 15 bases between them. The variable domain in full, with the rest retrieved from reference TRBV29-1 and TRBJ1-5, is SAVISQKPSRDICQRGTSLTIQCQVDSQVTMMFWYRQQPGQSLTLIATANQGSEATYESGFVIDKFPISRPNLTFSTLTVSNMSPEDSSIYLCSVVIGGAGNQPQHFGDGTRLSIL.

This clonotype was detected a few times. The genes are TRBV4-3 and TRBJ2-1, with 10 bases aligning to TRBD2. This CDR3 spans 16 amino acids. The junction had 5 bases not matched to a gene; V was cut back by 2 bases and J by 4 bases. Looked up from germline, CDR1 is LGHNA and CDR2 is YSLEER. Written as DNA, the CDR3 is TGCGCCAGCAGCCAAACAAGCGGGGGGGATTACAATGAGCAGTTCTTC. This translates into CASSQTSGGDYNEQFF.

The chain has TRBV7-9 and TRBJ2-7; no reliable D call. V dropped 0 bases and J dropped 2 bases, with 8 bases sitting between them. Germline assignment: CDR1 SEHNR and CDR2 FQNEAQ (reference sequence). This CDR3 contains 14 residues. CDR3 sequence: CASSLANPPYEQYF. CDR3 DNA: TGTGCCAGCAGCTTAGCCAACCCACCCTACGAGCAGTACTTC.

This clonotype was counted at least ten times. This chain links TRBV12-5 with TRBJ2-1, with TRBD2 matching 8 bases. J gave up 4 bases and V 0 bases, and 5 bases lay outside the gene matches. CDR3 length: 16 residues. Germline V gene lookup returns CDR1 LGHNT and CDR2 FRNRAP. The CDR3 sequence is CASGLVLAGGYNEQFF. CDR3 nucleotide sequence: TGTGCTAGTGGTTTGGTCCTGGCGGGGGGATACAATGAGCAGTTCTTC.

This clonotype was counted between two and nine times. This rearrangement joins TRBV7-1 to TRBJ1-5; a weak D match, TRBD1 (5 bases). Being an ORF, TRBV7-1 has a function that is uncertain. The germline V and J ends were trimmed by 3 bases and 1 base, with 10 bases remaining between them. The CDR3 runs 15 residues. The CDR3 sequence: CASSSNPGSNQPQHF. The CDR3 bases are TGTGCCAGCAGCTCCAATCCAGGGAGCAATCAGCCCCAGCATTTT.

This clonotype has ten or more counts. The V gene is TRBV7-8, the J gene TRBJ1-4, with D possibly being TRBD1 (5 bases). The CDR3 contains 14 residues. Germline assignment: CDR1 SGHVS and CDR2 FQNEAQ. V gave up 5 bases and J gave up 8 bases, with 15 bases separating them. In DNA form, the CDR3 reads TGTGCCAGCAGCGTACAGGAAGCAAGCGAAAAACTGTTTTTT. Translated, it gives CASSVQEASEKLFF. Supplemented by reference TRBV7-8 and TRBJ1-4, the full variable domain reads GAGVSQSPRYKVAKRGQDVALRCDPISGHVSLFWYQQALGQGPEFLTYFQNEAQLDKSGLPSDRFFAERPEGSVSTLKIQRTQQEDSAVYLCASSVQEASEKLFFGSGTQLSVL.

This clonotype was counted only a few times. The V gene is TRBV11-2, the J gene TRBJ1-6; D call uncertain. The V and J ends lost 0 bases and 10 bases respectively, with 7 bases between them. Germline V gene sequence: CDR1 SGHAT, CDR2 FQNNGV. The CDR3 is made up of 13 amino acids. The CDR3 protein is CASSLDRGSPLHF. DNA of the CDR3: TGTGCCAGCAGCTTAGATCGAGGCTCACCCCTCCACTTT.

This clonotype occurred a few times. The chain employs TRBV20-1 and TRBJ2-5; 14 bases fit TRBD2. CDR1 and CDR2 (germline): DFQATT, SNEGSKA (reference sequence). Trimming cost V 7 bases and J 2 bases; bases outside gene matches: 12. CDR3 length: 17 residues. The CDR3 spells CSGRGFGTSGGQETQYF. The CDR3 nucleotides are TGCAGTGGGAGGGGGTTTGGGACTAGCGGGGGACAAGAGACCCAGTACTTC.

This clonotype has ten or more counts. The rearrangement links TRBV18 to TRBJ2-5; D possibly corresponds to TRBD1 (7 bases). Germline V CDR1 and CDR2: KGHSH, LQKENI. The V gene lost 3 bases and the J gene lost 4 bases, with 12 bases spanning the gap. The CDR3 extends over 14 amino acids. CDR3 amino acids: CASSPQGGRETQYF. For the CDR3, the DNA is TGTGCCAGCTCACCGCAGGGGGGACGAGAGACCCAGTACTTC. Complete variable domain (other parts from reference TRBV18 and TRBJ2-5): NAGVMQNPRHLVRRRGQEARLRCSPMKGHSHVYWYRQLPEEGLKFMVYLQKENIIDESGMPKERFSAEFPKEGPSILRIQQVVRGDSAAYFCASSPQGGRETQYFGPGTRLLVL.

A few counts support this clonotype. This sequence joins TRBV7-2 and TRBJ1-1; D ambiguous. Germline assignment: CDR1 SGHTA and CDR2 FQGNSA. V was clipped by 2 bases and J by 5 bases, with 9 bases between them. The CDR3 spans 13 residues. CDR3 in amino acids: CASSLPSLTEAFF. The CDR3 region has the DNA TGTGCCAGCAGCTTACCTAGTTTGACTGAAGCTTTCTTT.

The chain recombines TRBV7-3 with TRBJ1-1, with D possibly TRBD1 on 5 matching bases. Germline V CDR1 and CDR2: SGHTA, FQGTGA. The CDR3 spans 13 residues. V dropped 5 bases and J dropped 4 bases, with 11 bases sitting between them. The CDR3 is CASSAGGVTEAFF. DNA for the CDR3: TGTGCCAGCAGCGCTGGGGGGGTCACTGAAGCTTTCTTT.

This clonotype was detected a few times. The genes are TRBV6-2 or TRBV6-3 and TRBJ2-3; TRBD2 matches 9 bases. The CDR3 extends over 13 amino acids. Germline V CDR1 and CDR2: MNHEY, SVGEGT. V trimming: 8 bases; J trimming: 5 bases; junction bases outside the gene matches: 5. This CDR3 reads CASGGRAGDTQYF. CDR3 in DNA: TGTGCCAGCGGCGGGAGGGCCGGAGATACGCAGTATTTT.

This clonotype was seen a handful of times. As DNA, the CDR3 is TGTGCCAGCAGCTTAGATAGTGCAGCGAACTATGGCTACACCTTC. Protein product: CASSLDSAANYGYTF. The chain has TRBV7-2 and TRBJ1-2; D remains unclear. Looked up from germline, CDR1 is SGHTA and CDR2 is FQGNSA. The V and J ends lost 1 base and 2 bases respectively, with 11 bases between them. The length of the CDR3 is 15 residues.

The chain recombines TRBV20-1 with TRBJ2-3; a possible D gene is TRBD1 (6 bases). The CDR3 sequence is 15 residues long. Germline CDR1 is DFQATT and CDR2 is SNEGSKA (reference sequence). V was cut by 6 bases and J by 0 bases, with 16 bases left in between. CDR3 DNA: TGCAGTGCGCCTGGCAGGGGCTCTAGCACAGATACGCAGTATTTT. This sequence encodes CSAPGRGSSTDTQYF.

Of note for this clonotype: A read error may be the cause here, since a much bigger clone is one base away. V gene TRBV6-8 combines with J gene TRBJ2-7, with TRBD1 matching 8 bases. In germline, CDR1 is MNHGY, CDR2 SAAAGT. CDR3 length: 15 amino acids. The chain's CDR3 is CVSVGRRDRRYEQYF. The CDR3 nucleotides are TGTGTCAGCGTTGGCCGCCGGGACAGGAGATACGAGCAGTACTTC.

This clonotype was recorded many times. V is TRBV7-9 and J is TRBJ2-1; 9 bases agree with TRBD1. Unmatched junction bases numbered 5, after V lost 3 bases and J lost 5 bases. Germline V gene lookup returns CDR1 SEHNR and CDR2 FQNEAQ (reference sequence). This CDR3 region has 15 residues. The CDR3 region has the DNA TGTGCCAGCAGCTTTGGGACAGGGAGTAACAATGAGCAGTTCTTC. This translates into CASSFGTGSNNEQFF.

This clonotype was detected many times. The chain carries TRBV7-2 and TRBJ2-5; D possibly corresponds to TRBD2 (6 bases). This CDR3 spans 16 amino acids. CDR1 and CDR2 from the germline V gene are SGHTA and FQGNSA. V lost 0 bases to trimming and J lost 1 base, with 12 bases between them. CDR3 sequence (DNA): TGTGCCAGCAGCTTAGCATCCAACGGGGGCCAAGAGACCCAGTACTTC. Protein sequence: CASSLASNGGQETQYF.